The TCR beta chain described here comes from a study of blood T cell repertoires in COVID-19. Study as a whole: Italy, Spain and the United States were the sources of the convalescent and acute COVID-19 samples. T cells, B-cell-depleted T cells, or PBMCs supplied cDNA or gDNA.

A few counts support this clone. The CDR3 is 13 amino acids. Trimming pared 4 bases from V and 2 bases from J, leaving 9 bases between. CDR1 is SGDLS, CDR2 YYNGEE, per germline. Source study methods: By means of reference gene primer amplification, nucleated cell counts were estimated. Here immunoSEQ multiplex PCR was the method, and the copy in TCRdb shows in-frame clones only, minus some. V, J and clone size are those of that table, while D and trimming were read from the DNA. The table records under 350,000 clones, about 88% of them present only once. The chain employs TRBV9 and TRBJ1-2; perhaps TRBD1 as D (5 bases). Material for sequencing was peripheral blood. The source is a man in his late teens or twenties with active or convalescent COVID-19. The CDR3 is CASSSTDNYGYTF. The CDR3 nucleotides read TGTGCCAGCAGCTCGACAGACAACTATGGCTACACCTTC.